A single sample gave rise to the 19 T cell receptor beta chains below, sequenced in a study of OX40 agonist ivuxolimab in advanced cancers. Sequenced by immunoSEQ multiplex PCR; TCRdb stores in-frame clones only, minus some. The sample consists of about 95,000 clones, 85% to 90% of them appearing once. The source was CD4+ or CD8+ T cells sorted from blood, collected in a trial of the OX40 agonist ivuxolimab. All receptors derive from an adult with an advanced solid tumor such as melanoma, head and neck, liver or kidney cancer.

The CDR3 loop is CASSSQPGGEQFF. The CDR3 region has the DNA TGCGCCAGCAGCTCCCAACCAGGAGGTGAGCAGTTCTTC. The V call is TRBV5-1, the J call TRBJ2-1; perhaps TRBD2 as D (5 bases). V was shortened by 3 bases and J by 9 bases, with 13 bases between the two germline ends. Germline lookup yields CDR1 SGHRS and CDR2 YFSETQ. This CDR3 region has 13 residues.

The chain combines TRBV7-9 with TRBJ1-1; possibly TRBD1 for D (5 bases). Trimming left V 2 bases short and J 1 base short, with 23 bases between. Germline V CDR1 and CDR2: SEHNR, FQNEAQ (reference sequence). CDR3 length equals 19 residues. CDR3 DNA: TGTGCCAGCAGCTTATCACAAAGCCCCACGGGGGTCGAGAACACTGAAGCTTTCTTT. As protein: CASSLSQSPTGVENTEAFF.

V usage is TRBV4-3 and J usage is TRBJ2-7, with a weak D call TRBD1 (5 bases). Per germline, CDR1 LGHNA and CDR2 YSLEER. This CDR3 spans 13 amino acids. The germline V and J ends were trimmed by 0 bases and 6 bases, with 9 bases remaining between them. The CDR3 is CASSQDPGSEQYF. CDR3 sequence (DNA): TGCGCCAGCAGCCAAGATCCAGGGTCCGAGCAGTACTTC.

In nucleotides, the CDR3 is TGTGCCAGCAGCCAAGGACAGGGGGCGTTAACTGAAGCTTTCTTT. Protein product: CASSQGQGALTEAFF. The chain is built from TRBV4-2 and TRBJ1-1, with 10 bases lining up with TRBD1. V dropped 1 base and J dropped 5; count of bases not matched to a gene: 4. Germline CDR1 and CDR2: LGHNA and YNFKEQ. The CDR3 is made up of 15 amino acids.

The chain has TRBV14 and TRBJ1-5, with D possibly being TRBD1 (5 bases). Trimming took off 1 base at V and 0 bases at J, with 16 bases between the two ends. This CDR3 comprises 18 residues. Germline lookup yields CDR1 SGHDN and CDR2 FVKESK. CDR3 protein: CASSQGGRPQYSNQPQHF. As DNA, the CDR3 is TGTGCCAGCAGCCAAGGGGGCAGGCCCCAATATAGCAATCAGCCCCAGCATTTT.

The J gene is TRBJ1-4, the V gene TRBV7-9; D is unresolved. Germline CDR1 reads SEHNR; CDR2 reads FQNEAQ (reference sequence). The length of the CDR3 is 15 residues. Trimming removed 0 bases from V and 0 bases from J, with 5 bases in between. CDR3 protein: CASSLASATNEKLFF. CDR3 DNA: TGTGCCAGCAGCTTAGCGTCCGCAACTAATGAAAAACTGTTTTTT.

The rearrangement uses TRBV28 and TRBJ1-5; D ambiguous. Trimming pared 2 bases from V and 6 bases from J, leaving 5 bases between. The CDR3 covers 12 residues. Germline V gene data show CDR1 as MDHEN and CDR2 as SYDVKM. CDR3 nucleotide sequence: TGTGCCAGCAGTTTAATTTTTCAGCCCCAGCATTTT. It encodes CASSLIFQPQHF. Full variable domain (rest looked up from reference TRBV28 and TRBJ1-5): DVKVTQSSRYLVKRTGEKVFLECVQDMDHENMFWYRQDPGLGLRLIYFSYDVKMKEKGDIPEGYSVSREKKERFSLILESASTNQTSMYLCASSLIFQPQHFGDGTRLSIL.

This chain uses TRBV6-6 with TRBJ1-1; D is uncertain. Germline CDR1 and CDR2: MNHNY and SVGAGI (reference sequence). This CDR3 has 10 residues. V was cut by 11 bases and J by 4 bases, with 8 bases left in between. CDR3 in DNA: TGTGCCGCGCGAGGCACTGAAGCTTTCTTT. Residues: CAARGTEAFF.

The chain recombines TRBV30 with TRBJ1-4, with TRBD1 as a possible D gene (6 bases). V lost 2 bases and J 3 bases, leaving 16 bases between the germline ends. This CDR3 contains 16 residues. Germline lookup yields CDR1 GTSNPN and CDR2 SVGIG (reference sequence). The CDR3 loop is CAWSLGRGVANEKLFF. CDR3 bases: TGTGCCTGGAGTCTCGGAAGGGGGGTGGCTAATGAAAAACTGTTTTTT.

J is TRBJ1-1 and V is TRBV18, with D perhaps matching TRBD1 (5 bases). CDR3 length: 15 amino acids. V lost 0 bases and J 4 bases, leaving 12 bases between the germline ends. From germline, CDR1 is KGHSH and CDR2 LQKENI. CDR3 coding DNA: TGTGCCAGCTCACCACCACGGGGGGAGGGCACTGAAGCTTTCTTT. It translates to CASSPPRGEGTEAFF. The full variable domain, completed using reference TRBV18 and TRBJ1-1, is NAGVMQNPRHLVRRRGQEARLRCSPMKGHSHVYWYRQLPEEGLKFMVYLQKENIIDESGMPKERFSAEFPKEGPSILRIQQVVRGDSAAYFCASSPPRGEGTEAFFGQGTRLTVV.

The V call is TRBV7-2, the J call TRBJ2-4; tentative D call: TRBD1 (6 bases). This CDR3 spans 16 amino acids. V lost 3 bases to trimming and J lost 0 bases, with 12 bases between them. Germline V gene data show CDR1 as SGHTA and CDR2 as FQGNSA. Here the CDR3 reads CASSFRGLSAKNIQYF. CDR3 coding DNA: TGTGCCAGCAGCTTCAGGGGCCTGTCAGCCAAAAACATTCAGTACTTC.

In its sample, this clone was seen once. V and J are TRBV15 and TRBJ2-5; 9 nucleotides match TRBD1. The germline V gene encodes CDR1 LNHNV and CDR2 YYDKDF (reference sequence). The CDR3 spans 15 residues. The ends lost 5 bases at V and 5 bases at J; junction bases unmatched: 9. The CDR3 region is CATSQRAGTGETQYF. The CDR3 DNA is TGTGCCACCAGCCAGAGAGCCGGGACAGGGGAGACCCAGTACTTC.

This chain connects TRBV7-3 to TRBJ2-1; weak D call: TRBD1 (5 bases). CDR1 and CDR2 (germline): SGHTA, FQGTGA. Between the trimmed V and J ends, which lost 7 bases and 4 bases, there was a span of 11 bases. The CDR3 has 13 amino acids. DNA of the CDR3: TGTGCCAGCATCCTTGGGGCGTACAATGAGCAGTTCTTC. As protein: CASILGAYNEQFF.

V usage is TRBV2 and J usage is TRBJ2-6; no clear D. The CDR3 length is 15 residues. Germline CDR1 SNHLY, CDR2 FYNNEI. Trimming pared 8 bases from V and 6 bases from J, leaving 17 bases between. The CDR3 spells CASLSRQRQANVLTF. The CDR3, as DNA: TGTGCCAGCCTTAGTCGGCAGAGGCAGGCCAACGTCCTGACTTTC.

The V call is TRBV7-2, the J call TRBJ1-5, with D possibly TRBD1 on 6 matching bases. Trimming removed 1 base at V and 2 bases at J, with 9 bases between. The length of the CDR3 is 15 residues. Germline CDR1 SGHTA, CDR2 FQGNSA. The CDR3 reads CASSLVGGGNQPQHF. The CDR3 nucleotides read TGTGCCAGCAGCTTAGTAGGGGGGGGCAATCAGCCCCAGCATTTT.

CDR3 loop: CASSHRTDSYNEQFF. CDR3 nucleotide sequence: TGTGCCAGCAGCCACCGGACAGACTCCTACAATGAGCAGTTCTTC. The J gene is TRBJ2-1, the V gene TRBV11-3; possible D gene TRBD1, 6 bases. V shed 5 bases and J shed 0 bases, with 11 bases lying between them. This CDR3 has 15 residues. Per germline, CDR1 SGHNT and CDR2 YENEEA.

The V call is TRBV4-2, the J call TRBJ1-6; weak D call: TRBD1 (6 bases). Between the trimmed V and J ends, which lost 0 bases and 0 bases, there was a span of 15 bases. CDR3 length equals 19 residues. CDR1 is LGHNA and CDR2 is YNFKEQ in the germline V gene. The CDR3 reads CASSQELGTSVSYNSPLHF. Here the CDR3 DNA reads TGTGCCAGCAGCCAAGAACTCGGGACATCAGTCTCCTATAATTCACCCCTCCACTTT.

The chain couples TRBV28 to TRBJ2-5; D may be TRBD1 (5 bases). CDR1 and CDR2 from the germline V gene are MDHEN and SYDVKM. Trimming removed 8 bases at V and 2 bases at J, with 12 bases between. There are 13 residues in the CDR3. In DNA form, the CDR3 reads TGTGCCAGCCGTCAAAGGGGACAAGAGACCCAGTACTTC. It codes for CASRQRGQETQYF.

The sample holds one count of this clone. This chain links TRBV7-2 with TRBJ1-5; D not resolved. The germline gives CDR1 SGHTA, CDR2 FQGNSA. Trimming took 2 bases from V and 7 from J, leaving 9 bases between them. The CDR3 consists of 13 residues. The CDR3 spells CASSLTNEQPQHF. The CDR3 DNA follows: TGTGCCAGCAGCTTAACGAACGAACAGCCCCAGCATTTT.